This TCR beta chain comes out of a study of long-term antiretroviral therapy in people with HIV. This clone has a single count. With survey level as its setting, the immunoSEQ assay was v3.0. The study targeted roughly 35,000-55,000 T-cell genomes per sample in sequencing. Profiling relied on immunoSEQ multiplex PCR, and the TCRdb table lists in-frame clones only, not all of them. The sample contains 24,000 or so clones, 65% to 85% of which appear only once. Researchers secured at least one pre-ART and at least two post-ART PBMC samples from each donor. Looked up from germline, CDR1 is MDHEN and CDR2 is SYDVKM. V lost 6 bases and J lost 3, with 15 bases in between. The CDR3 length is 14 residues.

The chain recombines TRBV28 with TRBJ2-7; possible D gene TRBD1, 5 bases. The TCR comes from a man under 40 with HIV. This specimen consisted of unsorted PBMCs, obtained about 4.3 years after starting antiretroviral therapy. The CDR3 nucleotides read TGTGCCAGCAGCCCGCACACTCAGGGCTACGAGCAGTACTTC. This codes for CASSPHTQGYEQYF.